Sequencing of this TCR beta chain was carried out in a study of blood T cell repertoires in COVID-19. Study in general: In each case, the material was cDNA or gDNA derived from T cells, B-cell-depleted T cells, or PBMCs.

Only in-frame clones appear in the TCRdb table, and some are missing; sequencing was by immunoSEQ multiplex PCR. Of just over 300,000 clones listed, 90% are singletons. V shed 8 bases and J shed 7 bases, with 15 bases lying between them. The CDR3 contains 12 residues. Per germline, CDR1 LNHDA and CDR2 SQIVND (reference sequence). Living in 20 to 30 US areas, the participants were between 18 and 89 years of age. Cohort placement rested on clinical history that participants reported themselves. Sequenced input: PBMCs or T cells enriched from blood (not recorded which). V and J are TRBV19 and TRBJ2-7, with D perhaps matching TRBD2 (6 bases). This TCR was sampled from a young woman with acute COVID-19. The CDR3 protein is CASAPLGGEQYF. Here the CDR3 DNA reads TGTGCCAGTGCGCCTCTTGGAGGGGAGCAGTACTTC.